This record looks at one T cell receptor (beta chain) sequence and its context. Its antigen is not known. The sample holds other DNA sequences that translate to the same CDR3. The data derive from a study of T cells in tuberculosis. Study results and limitations: Active tuberculosis TCR-alpha repertoires lay closer to GMM-specific TCRs than IGRA-negative controls, suggesting clonal expansion.

Profiling relied on immunoSEQ multiplex PCR, and the TCRdb table lists in-frame clones only, not all of them. The data show more than 35,000 clones, nearly 95% seen once. The sample was PBMCs. This TCR derives from a donor aged 5-35 years with latent tuberculosis or without tuberculosis infection.

This CDR3 is CASSLGGDGYTF. The DNA of the CDR3 is TGCGCCAGCAGCTTAGGAGGGGATGGCTACACCTTC. The V and J genes are TRBV5-1 and TRBJ1-2, with a weak D call TRBD1 (5 bases). The ends were cut back, 2 bases at V and 6 bases at J, with 8 bases in the middle. CDR1 is SGHRS and CDR2 is YFSETQ in the germline V gene. The CDR3 is made up of 12 amino acids.